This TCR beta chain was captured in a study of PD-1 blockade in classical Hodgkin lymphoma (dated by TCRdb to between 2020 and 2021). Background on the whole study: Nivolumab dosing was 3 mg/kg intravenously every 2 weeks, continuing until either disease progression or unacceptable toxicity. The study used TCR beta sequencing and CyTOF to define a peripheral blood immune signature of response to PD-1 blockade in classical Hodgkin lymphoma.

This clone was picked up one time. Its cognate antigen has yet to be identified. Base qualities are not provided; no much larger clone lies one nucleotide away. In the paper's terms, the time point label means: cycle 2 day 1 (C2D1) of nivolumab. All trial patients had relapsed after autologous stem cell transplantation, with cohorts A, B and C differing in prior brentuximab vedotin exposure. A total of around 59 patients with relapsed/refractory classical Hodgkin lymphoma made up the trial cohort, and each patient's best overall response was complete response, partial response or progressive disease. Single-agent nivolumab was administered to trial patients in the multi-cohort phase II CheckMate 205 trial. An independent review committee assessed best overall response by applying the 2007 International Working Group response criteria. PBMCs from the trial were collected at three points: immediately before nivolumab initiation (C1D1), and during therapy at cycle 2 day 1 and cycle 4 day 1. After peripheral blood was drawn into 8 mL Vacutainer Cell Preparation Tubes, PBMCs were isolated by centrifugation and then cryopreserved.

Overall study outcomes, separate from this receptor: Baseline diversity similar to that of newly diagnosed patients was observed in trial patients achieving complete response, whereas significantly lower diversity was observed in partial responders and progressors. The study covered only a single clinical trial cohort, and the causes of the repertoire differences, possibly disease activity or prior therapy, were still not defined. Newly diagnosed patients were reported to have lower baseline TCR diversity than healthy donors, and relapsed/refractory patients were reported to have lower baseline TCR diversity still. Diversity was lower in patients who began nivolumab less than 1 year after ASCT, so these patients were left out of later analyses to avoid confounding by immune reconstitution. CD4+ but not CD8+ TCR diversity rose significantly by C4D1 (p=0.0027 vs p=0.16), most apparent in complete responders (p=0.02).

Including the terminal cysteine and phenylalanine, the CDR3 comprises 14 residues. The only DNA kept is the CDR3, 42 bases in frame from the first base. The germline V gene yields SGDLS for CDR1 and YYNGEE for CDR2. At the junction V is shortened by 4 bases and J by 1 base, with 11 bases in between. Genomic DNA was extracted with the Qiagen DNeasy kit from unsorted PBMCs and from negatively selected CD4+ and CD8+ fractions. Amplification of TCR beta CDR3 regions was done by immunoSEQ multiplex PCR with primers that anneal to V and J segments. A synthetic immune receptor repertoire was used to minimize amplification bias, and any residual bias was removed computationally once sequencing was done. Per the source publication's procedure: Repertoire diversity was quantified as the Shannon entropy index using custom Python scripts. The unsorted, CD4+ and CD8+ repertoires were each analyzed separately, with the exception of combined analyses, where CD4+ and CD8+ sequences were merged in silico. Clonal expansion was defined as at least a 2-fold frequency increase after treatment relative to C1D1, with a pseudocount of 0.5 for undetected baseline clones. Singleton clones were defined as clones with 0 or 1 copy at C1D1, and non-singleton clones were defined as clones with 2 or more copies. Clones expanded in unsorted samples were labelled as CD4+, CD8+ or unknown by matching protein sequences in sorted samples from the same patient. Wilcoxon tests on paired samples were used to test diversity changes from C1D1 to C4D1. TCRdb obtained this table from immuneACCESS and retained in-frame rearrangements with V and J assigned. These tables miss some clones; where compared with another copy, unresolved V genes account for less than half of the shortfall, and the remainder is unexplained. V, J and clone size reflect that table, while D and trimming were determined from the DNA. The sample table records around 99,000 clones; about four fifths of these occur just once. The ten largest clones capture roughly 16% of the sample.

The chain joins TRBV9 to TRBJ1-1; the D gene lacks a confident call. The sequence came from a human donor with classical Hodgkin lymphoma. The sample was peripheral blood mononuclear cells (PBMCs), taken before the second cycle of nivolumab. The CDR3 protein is CASSITVGNTEAFF. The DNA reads TGTGCCAGCAGCATCACAGTAGGGAACACTGAAGCTTTCTTT.